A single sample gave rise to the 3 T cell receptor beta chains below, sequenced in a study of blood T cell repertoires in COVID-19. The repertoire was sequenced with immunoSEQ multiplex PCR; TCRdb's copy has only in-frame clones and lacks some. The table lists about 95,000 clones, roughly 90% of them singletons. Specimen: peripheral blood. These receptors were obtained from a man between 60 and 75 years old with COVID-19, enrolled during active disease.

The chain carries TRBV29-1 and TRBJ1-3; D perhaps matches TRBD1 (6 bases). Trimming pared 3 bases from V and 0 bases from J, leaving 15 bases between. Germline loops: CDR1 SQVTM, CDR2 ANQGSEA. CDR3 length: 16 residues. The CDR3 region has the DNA TGCAGCGTTGAGGGACCAGGGGATAGCTCTGGAAACACCATATATTTT. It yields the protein CSVEGPGDSSGNTIYF.

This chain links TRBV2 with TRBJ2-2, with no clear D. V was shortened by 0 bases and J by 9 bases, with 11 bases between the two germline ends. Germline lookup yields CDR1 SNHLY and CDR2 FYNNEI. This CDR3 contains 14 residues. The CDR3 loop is CASSEAGAKRELFF. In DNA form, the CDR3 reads TGTGCCAGCAGTGAAGCAGGAGCAAAACGGGAGCTGTTTTTT.

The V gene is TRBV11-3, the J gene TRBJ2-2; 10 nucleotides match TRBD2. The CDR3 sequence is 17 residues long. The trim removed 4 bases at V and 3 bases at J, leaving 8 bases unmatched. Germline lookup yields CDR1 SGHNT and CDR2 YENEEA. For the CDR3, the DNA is TGTGCCAGCAGCTACCCCCCTAGCGGGGGTTACACCGGGGAGCTGTTTTTT. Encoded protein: CASSYPPSGGYTGELFF.